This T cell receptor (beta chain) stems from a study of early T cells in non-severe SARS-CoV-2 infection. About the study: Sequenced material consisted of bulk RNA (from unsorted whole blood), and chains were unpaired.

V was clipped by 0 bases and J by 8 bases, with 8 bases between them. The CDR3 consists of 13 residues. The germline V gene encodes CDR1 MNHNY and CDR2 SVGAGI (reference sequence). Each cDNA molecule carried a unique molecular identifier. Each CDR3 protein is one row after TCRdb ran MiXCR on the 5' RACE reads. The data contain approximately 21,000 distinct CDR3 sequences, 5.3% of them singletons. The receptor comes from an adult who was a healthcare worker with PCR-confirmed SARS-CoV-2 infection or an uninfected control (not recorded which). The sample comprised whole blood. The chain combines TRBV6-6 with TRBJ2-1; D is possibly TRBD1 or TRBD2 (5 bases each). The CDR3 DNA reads TGTGCCAGCAGTTACTCGGGGGTCGATGAGCAGTTCTTC. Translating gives CASSYSGVDEQFF.